This T cell receptor (beta chain) derives from a study of blood T cell repertoires in COVID-19. Study-level information: Samples of COVID-19 (acute and convalescent) were obtained from the United States, Italy and Spain. From T cells, B-cell-depleted T cells, or PBMCs came the material, which was cDNA or gDNA.

Seattle enrolled patients during active infection and tracked them longitudinally. Assay: immunoSEQ multiplex PCR; the TCRdb copy retains only in-frame clones and omits some. The sample shows tens of thousands of clones, approximately 80% of them seen only once. This clone was detected only once. The length of the CDR3 is 13 residues. V shed 3 bases and J shed 8 bases, with 8 bases lying between them. Germline lookup yields CDR1 MNHEY and CDR2 SMNVEV (reference sequence). Sequences were obtained from peripheral blood. The J gene is TRBJ1-6, the V gene TRBV27, with D possibly being TRBD1 (5 bases). The origin of this receptor is a man aged 50 or older with COVID-19, enrolled during active disease. CDR3 sequence: CASSFREDSPLHF. As DNA, the CDR3 is TGTGCCAGCAGTTTCAGGGAGGATTCACCCCTCCACTTT.